The 3 T cell receptor beta chains reported below all come from one sample, sequenced in a study of T cell repertoires in cytomegalovirus infection. The antigens these receptors bind are not known. TCRdb passed the reads through MiXCR, listing each CDR3 protein once. The repertoire includes approximately 300,000 distinct CDR3 sequences, about 25% of them detected once, and roughly 14% sits in the top ten. This material consisted of cultured PBMCs, taken from culture after CMV antigen stimulation. The source of these receptors is a human donor in good health (CMV status not recorded). Some clones in this sample may be carry-over from other donors' samples.

The chain joins TRBV5-3 to TRBJ2-3, with no clear D. TRBV5-3 is treated as an ORF (open reading frame) with a function not yet certain. V lost 8 bases and J lost 0, with 16 bases in between. The CDR3 is 15 amino acids. CDR3 loop: CASSPEPASTDTQYF. The CDR3 bases are TGTGCCAGCAGCCCAGAGCCGGCTAGCACAGATACGCAGTATTTT.

This clonotype showed up many times. The J gene is TRBJ1-1, the V gene TRBV6-1, with a possible D match to TRBD1 (6 bases). The CDR3 sequence is 16 residues long. Germline loops: CDR1 MNHNS, CDR2 SASEGT. V lost 2 bases and J lost 1, with 14 bases in between. The CDR3 DNA follows: TGTGCCAGCAGTGAAAGGATGACAGGTCCGAACACTGAAGCTTTCTTT. It yields the protein CASSERMTGPNTEAFF.

The chain combines TRBV11-2 with TRBJ2-1, with D unclear. V was cut by 0 bases and J by 6 bases, with 9 bases left in between. Germline V gene lookup returns CDR1 SGHAT and CDR2 FQNNGV. The CDR3 has 14 amino acids. As DNA, the CDR3 is TGTGCCAGCAGCTTAGATCTTACCATCAATGAGCAGTTCTTC. It encodes CASSLDLTINEQFF.